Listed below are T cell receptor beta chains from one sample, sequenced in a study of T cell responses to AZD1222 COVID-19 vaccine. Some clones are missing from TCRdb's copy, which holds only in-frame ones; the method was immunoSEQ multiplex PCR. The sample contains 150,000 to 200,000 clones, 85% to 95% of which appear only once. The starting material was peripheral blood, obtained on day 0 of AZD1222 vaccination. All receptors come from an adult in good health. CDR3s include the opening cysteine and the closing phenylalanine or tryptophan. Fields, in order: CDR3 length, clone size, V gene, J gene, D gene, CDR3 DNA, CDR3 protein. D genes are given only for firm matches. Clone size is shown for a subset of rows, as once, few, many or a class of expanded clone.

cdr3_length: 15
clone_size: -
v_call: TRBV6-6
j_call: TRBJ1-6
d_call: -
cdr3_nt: TGTGCCAGCAGTCCCCGGGACTCTCCCGGTTCACCCCTCCACTTT
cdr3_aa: CASSPRDSPGSPLHF

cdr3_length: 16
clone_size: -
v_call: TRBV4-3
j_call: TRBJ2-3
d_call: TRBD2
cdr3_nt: TGCGCCAGCAGCGCGTCACTAGCGACGAGCACAGATACGCAGTATTTT
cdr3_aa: CASSASLATSTDTQYF

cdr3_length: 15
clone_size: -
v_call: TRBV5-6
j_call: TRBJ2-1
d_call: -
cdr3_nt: TGTGCCAGCAGCTGGGGGAGGCTCGCCTACAATGAGCAGTTCTTC
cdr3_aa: CASSWGRLAYNEQFF

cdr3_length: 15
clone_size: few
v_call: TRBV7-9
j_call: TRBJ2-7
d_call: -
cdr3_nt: TGTGCCAGCAGCCCTACAGGGCCGTCTTCCTACGAGCAGTACTTC
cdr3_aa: CASSPTGPSSYEQYF

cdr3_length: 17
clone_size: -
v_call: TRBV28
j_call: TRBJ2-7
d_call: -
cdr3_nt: TGTGCCCGAAACCCCGCTCTGATCTGGGGGAGATTCGGCGAGCAGTACTTC
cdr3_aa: CARNPALIWGRFGEQYF

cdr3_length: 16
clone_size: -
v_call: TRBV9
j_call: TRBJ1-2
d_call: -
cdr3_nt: TGTGCCAGCAGCGGACGGAGGGCCTACTCACCCTATGGCTACACCTTC
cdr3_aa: CASSGRRAYSPYGYTF

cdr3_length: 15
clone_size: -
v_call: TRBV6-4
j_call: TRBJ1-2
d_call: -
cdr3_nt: TGTGCCAGCAGTGACTCAACCAGGGGTCTCTATGGCTACACCTTC
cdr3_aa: CASSDSTRGLYGYTF

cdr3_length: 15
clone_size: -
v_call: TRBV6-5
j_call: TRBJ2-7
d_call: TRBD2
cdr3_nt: TGTGCCAGCAGTCCCATAAGCGGGGTTGAAGCCGAGCAGTACTTC
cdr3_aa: CASSPISGVEAEQYF

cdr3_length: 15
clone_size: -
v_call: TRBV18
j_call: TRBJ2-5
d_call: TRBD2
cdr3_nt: TGTGCCAGCTCACCACCGGGGACTAGGGGAGAGACCCAGTACTTC
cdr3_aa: CASSPPGTRGETQYF

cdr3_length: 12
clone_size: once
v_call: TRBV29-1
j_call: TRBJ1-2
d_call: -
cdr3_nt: TGCAGCGTATCCTTGGGGAACTATGGCTACACCTTC
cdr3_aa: CSVSLGNYGYTF

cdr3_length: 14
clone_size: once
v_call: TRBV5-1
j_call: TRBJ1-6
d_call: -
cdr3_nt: TGCGCCAGCAGCGCCGGACAGCTTGGGTCACCCCTCCACTTT
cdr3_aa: CASSAGQLGSPLHF

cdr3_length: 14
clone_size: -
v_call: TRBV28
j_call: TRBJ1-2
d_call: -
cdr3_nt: TGTGCCAGCAGTTTTCGGGGAGCTGGCTATGGCTACACCTTC
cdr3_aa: CASSFRGAGYGYTF

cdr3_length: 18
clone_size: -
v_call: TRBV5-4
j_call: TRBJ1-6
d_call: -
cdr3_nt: TGTGCCAGCAGCCGGGGGGGAGCAGGGTTCCAAGGGAATTCACCCCTCCACTTT
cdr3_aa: CASSRGGAGFQGNSPLHF

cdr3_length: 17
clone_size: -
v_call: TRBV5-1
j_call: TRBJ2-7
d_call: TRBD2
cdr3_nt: TGCGCCAGCAGCTTGGTGGGGGGACTAGCGGGCTCCTACGAGCAGTACTTC
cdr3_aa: CASSLVGGLAGSYEQYF

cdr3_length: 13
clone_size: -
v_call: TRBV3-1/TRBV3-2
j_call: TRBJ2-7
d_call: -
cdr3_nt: TGTGCCAGCAGCTTAAAACTGTCCTACGAGCAGTACTTC
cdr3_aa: CASSLKLSYEQYF

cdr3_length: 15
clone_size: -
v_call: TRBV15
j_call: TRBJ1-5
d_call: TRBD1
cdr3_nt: TGTGCCACCAGCCAACGACAGGGGCAATATCAGCCCCAGCATTTT
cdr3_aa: CATSQRQGQYQPQHF

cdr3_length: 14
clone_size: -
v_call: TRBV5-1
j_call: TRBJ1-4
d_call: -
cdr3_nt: TGCGCCAGCAGCTCGACAGACGGGGGTGAAAAACTGTTTTTT
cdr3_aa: CASSSTDGGEKLFF

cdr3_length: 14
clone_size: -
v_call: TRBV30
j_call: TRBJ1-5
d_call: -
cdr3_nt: TGTGCCTGGAGTGTAGGGGATTCGGGACAGCCCCAGCATTTT
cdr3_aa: CAWSVGDSGQPQHF